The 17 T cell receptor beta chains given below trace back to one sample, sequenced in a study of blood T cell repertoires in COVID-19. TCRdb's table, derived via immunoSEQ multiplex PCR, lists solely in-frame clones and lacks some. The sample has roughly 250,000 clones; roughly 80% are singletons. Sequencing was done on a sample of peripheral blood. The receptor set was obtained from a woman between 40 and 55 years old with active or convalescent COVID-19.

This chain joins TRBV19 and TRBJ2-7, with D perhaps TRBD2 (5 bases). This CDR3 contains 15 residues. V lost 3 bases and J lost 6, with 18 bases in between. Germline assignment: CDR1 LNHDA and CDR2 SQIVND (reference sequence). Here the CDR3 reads CASSMTPRGRAEQYF. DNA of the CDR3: TGTGCCAGTAGTATGACCCCCCGGGGAAGAGCCGAGCAGTACTTC.

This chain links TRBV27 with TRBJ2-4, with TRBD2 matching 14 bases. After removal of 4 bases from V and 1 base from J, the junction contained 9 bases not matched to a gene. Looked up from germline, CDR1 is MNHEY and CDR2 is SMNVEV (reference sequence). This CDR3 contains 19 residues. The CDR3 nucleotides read TGTGCCAGCAGTTCTTGGACTAGCGGGGGGTTCCATGCCAAAAACATTCAGTACTTC. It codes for CASSSWTSGGFHAKNIQYF.

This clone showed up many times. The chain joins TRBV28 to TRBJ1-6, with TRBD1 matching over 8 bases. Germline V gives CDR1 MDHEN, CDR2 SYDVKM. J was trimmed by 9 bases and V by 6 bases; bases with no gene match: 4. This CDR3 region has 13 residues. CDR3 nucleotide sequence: TGTGCCAGCAGCAGGGGGCAGGGTTCACCCCTCCACTTT. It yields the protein CASSRGQGSPLHF.

The CDR3 loop is CASSLMDSQGNEQFF. DNA for the CDR3: TGTGCCAGCAGTTTGATGGACAGCCAGGGCAATGAGCAGTTCTTC. The chain is built from TRBV28 and TRBJ2-1, with a possible D match to TRBD1 (6 bases). The CDR3 covers 15 residues. Trimming pared 3 bases from V and 6 bases from J, leaving 15 bases between. Germline assignment: CDR1 MDHEN and CDR2 SYDVKM.

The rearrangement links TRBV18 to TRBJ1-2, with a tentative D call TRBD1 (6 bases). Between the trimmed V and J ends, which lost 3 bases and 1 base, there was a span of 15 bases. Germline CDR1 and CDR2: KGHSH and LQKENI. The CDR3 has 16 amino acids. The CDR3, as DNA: TGTGCCAGCTCACCCGGTACAGGGAGGGTTAACTATGGCTACACCTTC. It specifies CASSPGTGRVNYGYTF. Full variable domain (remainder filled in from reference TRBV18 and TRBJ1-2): NAGVMQNPRHLVRRRGQEARLRCSPMKGHSHVYWYRQLPEEGLKFMVYLQKENIIDESGMPKERFSAEFPKEGPSILRIQQVVRGDSAAYFCASSPGTGRVNYGYTFGSGTRLTVV.

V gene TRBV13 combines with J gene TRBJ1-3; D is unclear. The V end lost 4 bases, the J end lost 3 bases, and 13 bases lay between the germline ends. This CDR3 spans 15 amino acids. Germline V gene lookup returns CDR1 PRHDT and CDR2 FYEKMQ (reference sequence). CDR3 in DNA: TGTGCCAGCAGCTCGGGAGTTATGAGTGGAAACACCATATATTTT. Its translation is CASSSGVMSGNTIYF.

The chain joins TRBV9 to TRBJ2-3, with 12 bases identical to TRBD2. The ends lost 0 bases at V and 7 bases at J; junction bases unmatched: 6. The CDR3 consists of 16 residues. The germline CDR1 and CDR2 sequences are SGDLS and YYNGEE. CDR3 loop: CASSVEASGGVYTQYF. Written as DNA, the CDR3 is TGTGCCAGCAGCGTAGAGGCTAGCGGGGGGGTGTATACGCAGTATTTT.

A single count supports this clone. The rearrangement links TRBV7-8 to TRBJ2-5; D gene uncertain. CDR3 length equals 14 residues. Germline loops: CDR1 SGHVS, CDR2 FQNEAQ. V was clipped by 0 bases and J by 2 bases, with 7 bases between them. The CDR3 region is CASSLAIKQETQYF. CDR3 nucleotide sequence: TGTGCCAGCAGCTTAGCTATTAAACAAGAGACCCAGTACTTC.

CDR3 DNA sequence: TGTGCCAGCAGCCAAGATTTCTCCCGGCCGGGTAGCTACACCTTC. Amino acids: CASSQDFSRPGSYTF. V gene TRBV14 combines with J gene TRBJ1-2; no clear D. CDR3 length equals 15 residues. The V and J ends lost 0 bases and 9 bases respectively, with 17 bases between them. The germline V gene has CDR1 SGHDN and CDR2 FVKESK.

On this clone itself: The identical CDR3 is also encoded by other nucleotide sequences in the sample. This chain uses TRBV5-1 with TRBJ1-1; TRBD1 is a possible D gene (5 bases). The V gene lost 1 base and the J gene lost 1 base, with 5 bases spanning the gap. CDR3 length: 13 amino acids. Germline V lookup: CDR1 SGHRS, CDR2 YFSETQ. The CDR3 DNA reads TGCGCCAGCAGCTTGCAGGGGAACACTGAAGCTTTCTTT. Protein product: CASSLQGNTEAFF.

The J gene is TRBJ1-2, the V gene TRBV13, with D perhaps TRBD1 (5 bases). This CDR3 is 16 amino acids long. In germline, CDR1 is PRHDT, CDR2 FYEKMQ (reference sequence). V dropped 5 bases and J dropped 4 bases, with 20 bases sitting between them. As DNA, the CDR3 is TGTGCCAGCAGCCTCCAGACAGAGCCCGACTTCTATGGCTACACCTTC. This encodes CASSLQTEPDFYGYTF.

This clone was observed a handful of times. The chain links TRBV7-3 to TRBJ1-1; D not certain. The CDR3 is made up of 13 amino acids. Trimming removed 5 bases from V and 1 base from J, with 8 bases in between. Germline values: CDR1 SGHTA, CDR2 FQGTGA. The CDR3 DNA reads TGTGCCAGCAGCCCCACACGGAACACTGAAGCTTTCTTT. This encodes CASSPTRNTEAFF.

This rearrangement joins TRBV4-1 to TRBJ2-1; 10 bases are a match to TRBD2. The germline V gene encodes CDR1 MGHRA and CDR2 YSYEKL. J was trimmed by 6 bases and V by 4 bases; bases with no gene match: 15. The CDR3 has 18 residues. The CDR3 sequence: CASSPTLLTSGAFNEQFF. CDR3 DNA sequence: TGCGCCAGCAGCCCTACCCTCCTCACTAGCGGGGCTTTCAATGAGCAGTTCTTC.

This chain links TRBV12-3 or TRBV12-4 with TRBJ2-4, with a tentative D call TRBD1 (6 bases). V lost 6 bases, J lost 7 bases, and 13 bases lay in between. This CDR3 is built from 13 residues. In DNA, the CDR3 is TGTGCCAGCAGCTCCCGTGGGGGCAACATTCAGTACTTC. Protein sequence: CASSSRGGNIQYF.

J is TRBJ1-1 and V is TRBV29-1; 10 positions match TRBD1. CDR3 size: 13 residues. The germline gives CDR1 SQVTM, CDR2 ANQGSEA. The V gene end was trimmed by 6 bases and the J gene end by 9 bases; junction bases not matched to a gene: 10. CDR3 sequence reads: CSVEKRDRGKAFF. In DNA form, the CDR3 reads TGCAGCGTGGAAAAACGGGACAGGGGTAAAGCTTTCTTT.

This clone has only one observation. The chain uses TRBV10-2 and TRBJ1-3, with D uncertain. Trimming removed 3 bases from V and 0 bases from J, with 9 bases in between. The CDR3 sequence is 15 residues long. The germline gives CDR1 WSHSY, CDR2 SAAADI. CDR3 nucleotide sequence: TGCGCCAGCAGTGAACGTAGTAACTCTGGAAACACCATATATTTT. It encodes CASSERSNSGNTIYF.

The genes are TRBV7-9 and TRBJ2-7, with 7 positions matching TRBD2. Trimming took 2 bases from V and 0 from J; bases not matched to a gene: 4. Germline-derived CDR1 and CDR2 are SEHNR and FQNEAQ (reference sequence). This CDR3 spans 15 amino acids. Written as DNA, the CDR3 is TGTGCCAGCAGCTTACGGCGGGGGAGCTCCTACGAGCAGTACTTC. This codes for CASSLRRGSSYEQYF.